Listed below are T cell receptor beta chains from one sample, sequenced in a study of human T cells and chemical hapten exposure. TCRdb itself ran the RACE reads through MiXCR, one entry per CDR3 protein. In the table there are 150,000 to 200,000 distinct CDR3 sequences, 25% to 30% of which are singletons. Sequenced material: whole blood, taken in connection with sensitization to the hapten diphenylcyclopropenone (DPC). The receptors were gathered from a young woman with alopecia areata. Some clones in this sample may be carry-over from other donors' samples. Both conserved end residues are part of each CDR3. The order of the fields is V gene, J gene, D gene, clone size, CDR3 DNA, CDR3 protein. The D gene is left open where the match is weak. Some rows mark clone size as missing; the rest say once, few, many or name a class of expanded clone.

TRBV4-1	TRBJ2-1	TRBD2	-	TGCGCCAGCAGCCAAGCTAGCGGGAAGGCAACAACTCGCTCCTACAATGAGCAGTTCTTC	CASSQASGKATTRSYNEQFF
TRBV7-2	TRBJ2-5	-	once	TGTGCCAGCAGCGATGTTCGAGAGACCCAGTACTTC	CASSDVRETQYF
TRBV7-9	TRBJ1-1	-	few	TGTGCCAGCAGCCCACCCTTGGCGGGAACTGAAGCTTTCTTT	CASSPPLAGTEAFF
TRBV14	TRBJ2-4	-	many	TGTGCCAGCAGCCAAGGGGACCACATTCAGTACTTC	CASSQGDHIQYF
TRBV2	TRBJ1-4	-	few	TGTGCCAGCAGTGTTCCCCTAGGGACTAATGAAAAACTGTTTTTT	CASSVPLGTNEKLFF
TRBV7-2	TRBJ2-2	TRBD2	-	TGTGCCAGCAGCTTAATAGAGGTTGCGGGAGGGTACGCCGGGGAGCTGTTTTTT	CASSLIEVAGGYAGELFF
TRBV7-2	TRBJ2-1	-	-	TGTGCCAGCAGCCCACAGGGACTGCCAAACTACAATGAGCAGTTCTTC	CASSPQGLPNYNEQFF
TRBV27	TRBJ2-1	-	-	TGTGCCAGCAGTCCCGGGACTTTAGGCAATGAGCAGTTCTTC	CASSPGTLGNEQFF
TRBV25-1	TRBJ1-2	TRBD1	-	TGTGCCAGCAGTGACAGGGGGTCGAACTATGGCTACACCTTC	CASSDRGSNYGYTF
TRBV7-9	TRBJ1-1	-	-	TGTGCCAGCAGCCAACCTGGCGCTGAAGCTTTCTTT	CASSQPGAEAFF
TRBV9	TRBJ1-5	-	-	TGTGCCAGCAGCGTAGTAGGGGGGCCGTATCAGCCCCAGCATTTT	CASSVVGGPYQPQHF
TRBV29-1	TRBJ2-5	-	-	TGCAGCGTTGACCTCACTAGACAAGAGACCCAGTACTTC	CSVDLTRQETQYF
TRBV11-2	TRBJ2-4	-	few	TGTGCCAGCAGCCAACAGGGTCGGAAGGGGTACTTC	CASSQQGRKGYF
TRBV20-1	TRBJ2-7	-	-	TGCAGTGCTCCGCGGGGGCTAGTCGGCCCCTACGAGCAGTACTTC	CSAPRGLVGPYEQYF
TRBV29-1	TRBJ2-7	TRBD1	few	TGCAGCGTTGAAAGGGACAGGCCCCACGAGCAGTACTTC	CSVERDRPHEQYF
TRBV12-3/TRBV12-4	TRBJ2-3	-	few	TGTGCCAGCGGCTATACAGATACGCAGTATTTT	CASGYTDTQYF
TRBV7-9	TRBJ2-4	-	few	TGTGCCAGCAGCTTAGATTCAGATACCAAAAACATTCAGTACTTC	CASSLDSDTKNIQYF
TRBV12-3/TRBV12-4	TRBJ2-4	-	few	TGTGCCAGCAGTATTAGGACAGTCCTAGCCAAAAACATTCAGTACTTC	CASSIRTVLAKNIQYF
TRBV10-2	TRBJ1-2	-	few	TGCGCCAGCAGTGAGTCTGTGGGCGATGGCTACACCTTC	CASSESVGDGYTF
TRBV5-1	TRBJ2-5	TRBD1	few	TGCGCCAGCAGCTTGGAGGGGGCCTACGAGACCCAGTACTTC	CASSLEGAYETQYF
TRBV4-1	TRBJ2-6	TRBD1	few	TGCGCCAGCAGCCAAGCTTGGACAGGTACCTCTGGGGCCAACGTCCTGACTTTC	CASSQAWTGTSGANVLTF
TRBV29-1	TRBJ2-3	-	-	TGCAGCGTTGGACTAGTCATGGATACGCAGTATTTT	CSVGLVMDTQYF
TRBV25-1	TRBJ2-2	-	-	TGTGCCAGCAGGAGGCAGGGAGAGACCGGGGAGCTGTTTTTT	CASRRQGETGELFF
TRBV15	TRBJ1-5	-	-	TGTGCCACCAGCACGAGGGGGGGGGATCAGCCCCAGCATTTT	CATSTRGGDQPQHF
TRBV6-4	TRBJ2-1	TRBD2	-	TGTGCCAGCAGTGACTCTTTACTAGCGGGAGTGGGTGAGCAGTTCTTC	CASSDSLLAGVGEQFF
TRBV25-1	TRBJ1-4	-	few	TGTGCCAGCAGTGGACCGAGGTTTAATGAAAAACTGTTTTTT	CASSGPRFNEKLFF
TRBV6-6	TRBJ1-1	-	-	TGTGCCAGCAGTTCCGGGACGGGAGCTTTCTTT	CASSSGTGAFF
TRBV29-1	TRBJ2-2	-	-	TGCAGCGTTGTGTTCGGTGCAAACACCGGGGAGCTGTTTTTT	CSVVFGANTGELFF
TRBV7-9	TRBJ2-3	-	few	TGTGCCAGCAGCACAGCGCAGGGGTCGGATACGCAGTATTTT	CASSTAQGSDTQYF
TRBV20-1	TRBJ1-2	-	once	TGCAGTGCTAGAATCAGGGACGGGGACTATGGCTACACCTTC	CSARIRDGDYGYTF
TRBV5-1	TRBJ2-1	-	-	TGCGCCAGCAGCTCCCCCGGGGACTCCCCGATGTTAGAGCAGTTCTTC	CASSSPGDSPMLEQFF
TRBV6-2/TRBV6-3	TRBJ2-1	TRBD1	-	TGTGCCAGCAACCCACCGGGACAGCAACACAATGAGCAGTTCTTC	CASNPPGQQHNEQFF
TRBV10-2	TRBJ2-7	-	-	TGCGCCAACAGCCGGGACTACGAGCAGTACTTC	CANSRDYEQYF
TRBV10-3	TRBJ1-6	-	-	TGTGCCATCAGAGGCTCCTATAATTCACCCCTCCACTTT	CAIRGSYNSPLHF
TRBV7-6	TRBJ2-7	TRBD2	-	TGTGCCAGCCAGACCAGCGGGGAAGCCCCGGGAGAGCAGTACTTC	CASQTSGEAPGEQYF
TRBV4-1	TRBJ2-3	TRBD2	few	TGCGCCAGCAGCCTCCGGACTAGCGGTGGAGATACGCAGTATTTT	CASSLRTSGGDTQYF
TRBV7-2	TRBJ2-3	TRBD2	few	TGTGCCAGCAGCTTGAGTAGAGGGTGGGGCGGGAGGAAAGAAACGCAGTATTTT	CASSLSRGWGGRKETQYF
TRBV4-2	TRBJ2-2	-	-	TGTGCCAGCAGCCCCAATCCGGGACCTCTACGTACCGGGGAGCTGTTTTTT	CASSPNPGPLRTGELFF
TRBV4-1	TRBJ2-1	-	few	TGCGCCAGCAGCCAAGGGACGCCGTCCTACAATGAGCAGTTCTTC	CASSQGTPSYNEQFF
TRBV12-3/TRBV12-4	TRBJ2-3	TRBD2	few	TGTGCCAGCAGTTTAACGGCGGGAGGAATCACCAGCACAGATACGCAGTATTTT	CASSLTAGGITSTDTQYF
TRBV5-4	TRBJ1-2	-	-	TGTGCCAGCAGCTTGAAGGACAGCCAAAAGGGCTACACCTTC	CASSLKDSQKGYTF
TRBV4-3	TRBJ2-3	TRBD2	-	TGCGCCAGCAGCCGGGGAGGGTTGAGCACAGATACGCAGTATTTT	CASSRGGLSTDTQYF
TRBV5-4	TRBJ1-3	-	-	TGTGTCAGCACCGCCCCCCCTGGAAACACCATATATTTT	CVSTAPPGNTIYF
TRBV20-1	TRBJ2-1	TRBD2	few	TGCAGTGCTAGAGATAGGCGGGAGGGCCCAGGGAATGAGCAGTTCTTC	CSARDRREGPGNEQFF
TRBV29-1	TRBJ1-1	-	-	TGCAGCGTTGAAGATCGGGTCGGTCCTTTCTTT	CSVEDRVGPFF
TRBV24-1	TRBJ2-3	TRBD2	few	TGTGCCACCAGTGGAGGACTAGCGGGAGGGCCGGGCACAGATACGCAGTATTTT	CATSGGLAGGPGTDTQYF
TRBV7-8	TRBJ2-5	-	many	TGTGCCAGCAGCTTAGCGCTTGACCGAGGGACGATCAGCCAAGAGACCCAGTACTTC	CASSLALDRGTISQETQYF
TRBV2	TRBJ2-2	TRBD2	-	TGTGCCAGCAGGAAACTTAGCGGGGGGACCGGGGAGCTGTTTTTT	CASRKLSGGTGELFF
TRBV7-2	TRBJ2-1	-	-	TGTGCCAGCAGCCTCACAGACTCCCGTGAGCAGTTCTTC	CASSLTDSREQFF
TRBV9	TRBJ2-7	TRBD2	few	TGTGCCAGCAGCGTAGGACTAGCGGGAGTGGACGAGCAGTACTTC	CASSVGLAGVDEQYF
TRBV6-5	TRBJ1-1	-	many	TGTGCCAGCAGTTACCGGAAGGGGTCCACTGAAGCTTTCTTT	CASSYRKGSTEAFF
TRBV15	TRBJ2-1	-	-	TGTGCCACCAGCACACATTCGGGACGCCACAATGAGCAGTTCTTC	CATSTHSGRHNEQFF
TRBV6-6	TRBJ1-2	TRBD1	-	TGTGCCAGCAGACCGACAGGGAAGGACTATGGCTACACCTTC	CASRPTGKDYGYTF
TRBV20-1	TRBJ2-2	TRBD1	few	TGCAGTGCAAACAGGGGGAGCACCGGGGAGCTGTTTTTT	CSANRGSTGELFF
TRBV5-1	TRBJ2-2	-	-	TGCGCCAGCAGCTTAGGAACCAGGGAGCTGTTTTTT	CASSLGTRELFF